What follows are 26 T cell receptor beta chains derived from one specimen sequenced in a study of blood T cell repertoires in COVID-19. Produced via immunoSEQ multiplex PCR; TCRdb's table is partial and in-frame only. The sample contains about 280,000 clones, approximately 83% of which appear only once. Sample: peripheral blood. The receptors shown here come from an older woman with acute or convalescent COVID-19.

This clone was detected only once. The CDR3 DNA follows: TGTGCCAGCAGGGAAATCTACAGGGAAGGAGCTGGCTACACCTTC. The encoded protein is CASREIYREGAGYTF. The V and J genes are TRBV5-6 and TRBJ1-2; the D gene is possibly TRBD1 (6 bases). CDR3 length: 15 residues. Germline-derived CDR1 and CDR2 are SGHDT and YYEEEE. V was pared by 5 bases and J by 7 bases, with 21 bases between.

The chain joins TRBV6-5 to TRBJ1-6, with D possibly matching TRBD1 (5 bases). Trimming took off 5 bases at V and 7 bases at J, with 15 bases between the two ends. This CDR3 spans 15 amino acids. Germline-derived CDR1 and CDR2 are MNHEY and SVGAGI. CDR3 bases: TGTGCCAGCAGTCCGGAGATTGGGGGGAATTCACCCCTCCACTTT. This codes for CASSPEIGGNSPLHF.

The rearrangement joins TRBV6-5 to TRBJ1-3; TRBD1 matches 7 bases. The CDR3 is 15 amino acids. V was pared by 6 bases and J by 0 bases, with 5 bases of the junction left unmatched. The germline CDR1 and CDR2 sequences are MNHEY and SVGAGI. As DNA, the CDR3 is TGTGCCAGCAGCCAAAACAGGGGCTCTGGAAACACCATATATTTT. It translates to CASSQNRGSGNTIYF.

The rearrangement joins TRBV7-6 to TRBJ1-3; no clear D gene. Germline V lookup: CDR1 SGHVS, CDR2 FNYEAQ. The CDR3 contains 15 residues. V shed 3 bases and J shed 4 bases, with 13 bases lying between them. CDR3 in DNA: TGTGCCAGCAGCTTGGGGAACCCGGGAGGAAACACCATATATTTT. Its protein is CASSLGNPGGNTIYF. Supplemented by reference TRBV7-6 and TRBJ1-3, the full variable domain reads GAGVSQSPRYKVTKRGQDVALRCDPISGHVSLYWYRQALGQGPEFLTYFNYEAQQDKSGLPNDRFSAERPEGSISTLTIQRTEQRDSAMYRCASSLGNPGGNTIYFGEGSWLTVV.

The CDR3 bases are TGTGCCAGCAGTTTCAGGGCGGGAAACACCATATATTTT. Encoded protein: CASSFRAGNTIYF. V and J are TRBV12-3 or TRBV12-4 and TRBJ1-3, with a tentative D call TRBD1 (5 bases). V lost 3 bases to trimming and J lost 4 bases, with 7 bases between them. The CDR3 is 13 residues long.

The V call is TRBV10-3, the J call TRBJ1-2; 8 bases map to TRBD1. The V segment lost 6 bases and the J segment 3 bases; nucleotides outside the gene matches: 0. This CDR3 is built from 12 residues. Germline CDR1 ENHRY, CDR2 SYGVKD. This CDR3 reads CAIRDRDYGYTF. The CDR3 DNA reads TGTGCCATCAGGGACAGGGACTATGGCTACACCTTC.

V gene TRBV6-5 combines with J gene TRBJ2-5; 8 nucleotides line up with TRBD1. This CDR3 is 14 amino acids long. V trimming: 5 bases; J trimming: 5 bases; junction bases outside the gene matches: 7. Per germline, CDR1 MNHEY and CDR2 SVGAGI. The CDR3 DNA follows: TGTGCCAGCAGTAAGACAGGGGTAGGGGAGACCCAGTACTTC. This gives the protein CASSKTGVGETQYF.

The J gene is TRBJ1-1, the V gene TRBV29-1, with D possibly matching TRBD1 (5 bases). V was clipped by 2 bases and J by 1 base, with 5 bases between them. The germline CDR1 and CDR2 sequences are SQVTM and ANQGSEA. The CDR3 loop spans 12 amino acids. The CDR3 loop reads CSVEQGNTEAFF. CDR3 sequence (DNA): TGCAGCGTTGAACAGGGGAACACTGAAGCTTTCTTT.

The J gene is TRBJ1-2, the V gene TRBV2, with 8 bases fitting TRBD1. This CDR3 has 15 residues. Germline loops: CDR1 SNHLY, CDR2 FYNNEI. J gave up 0 bases and V 7 bases, and 7 bases lay outside the gene matches. Written as DNA, the CDR3 is TGTGCCAGCACCCTACAGGGGGATACTAACTATGGCTACACCTTC. It encodes CASTLQGDTNYGYTF.

The genes are TRBV5-1 and TRBJ2-3; TRBD2 agrees at 7 bases. Per germline, CDR1 SGHRS and CDR2 YFSETQ. This CDR3 comprises 15 residues. V shed 2 bases and J 1 base; nucleotides not matched to a gene: 4. CDR3: CASSFSRGGTDTQYF. The CDR3 DNA reads as TGCGCCAGCAGCTTTAGTCGGGGGGGCACAGATACGCAGTATTTT.

In its sample, this clone was seen once. This same CDR3 is encoded by further DNA sequences in the sample. The genes are TRBV18 and TRBJ1-1; D uncertain. Germline V gives CDR1 KGHSH, CDR2 LQKENI. The CDR3 is made up of 14 amino acids. The V end was cut by 2 bases, the J end by 1 base, with 8 bases between. The CDR3 is CASSPAGRNTEAFF. CDR3 nucleotides: TGTGCCAGCTCACCAGCCGGGAGGAACACTGAAGCTTTCTTT.

The gene calls are TRBV12-3 or TRBV12-4 and TRBJ1-6, with no clear D. V gave up 7 bases and J gave up 0 bases, with 4 bases separating them. This CDR3 spans 13 amino acids. CDR3 protein: CASTGSYNSPLHF. Here the CDR3 DNA reads TGTGCCAGCACGGGCTCCTATAATTCACCCCTCCACTTT.

This clone was seen once. The chain is built from TRBV5-6 and TRBJ1-2; D is unclear. Trimming took off 0 bases at V and 6 bases at J, with 9 bases between the two ends. Germline assignment: CDR1 SGHDT and CDR2 YYEEEE. The CDR3 contains 13 residues. The CDR3 reads CASSLGAENGYTF. The CDR3 bases are TGTGCCAGCAGCTTGGGGGCCGAGAATGGCTACACCTTC.

The chain has TRBV3-1 (or the pseudogene TRBV3-2) and TRBJ1-2; D may be TRBD1 (5 bases). CDR3 length: 13 amino acids. V was shortened by 4 bases and J by 4 bases, with 10 bases between the two germline ends. CDR1 LGHDT and CDR2 YNNKEL come from the germline V gene (reference sequence). CDR3 residues: CASSPQQAYGYTF. CDR3 DNA sequence: TGTGCCAGCAGCCCTCAACAGGCCTATGGCTACACCTTC.

The chain employs TRBV19 and TRBJ1-1, with D unresolved. V was shortened by 3 bases and J by 13 bases, with 12 bases between the two germline ends. In germline, CDR1 is LNHDA, CDR2 SQIVND (reference sequence). This CDR3 is 11 amino acids long. CDR3: CASSMGSRDFF. The CDR3 nucleotides are TGTGCCAGTAGTATGGGAAGTCGGGATTTCTTT.

V and J are TRBV3-1 (or the pseudogene TRBV3-2) and TRBJ1-3, with D maybe TRBD1 (6 bases). The germline V and J ends were trimmed by 5 bases and 4 bases, with 18 bases remaining between them. The CDR3 has 16 amino acids. CDR1 LGHDT and CDR2 YNNKEL come from the germline V gene (reference sequence). The CDR3 DNA is TGTGCCAGCAGCGCTGGGGGGGGGCGCGCAGGAAACACCATATATTTT. It specifies CASSAGGGRAGNTIYF.

The genes are TRBV2 and TRBJ2-1; 9 positions agree with TRBD2. Germline V gene sequence: CDR1 SNHLY, CDR2 FYNNEI. This CDR3 is built from 14 residues. Trimming cost V 5 bases and J 9 bases; bases outside gene matches: 8. In DNA, the CDR3 is TGTGCCAGCAGTATTAGCGGGGGCTACCGTGAGCAGTTCTTC. Amino acids: CASSISGGYREQFF.

The rearrangement joins TRBV15 to TRBJ1-2; 7 positions agree with TRBD1. This CDR3 spans 17 amino acids. Germline V gene sequence: CDR1 LNHNV, CDR2 YYDKDF (reference sequence). V trimming: 1 base; J trimming: 8 bases; junction bases outside the gene matches: 16. CDR3 sequence: CATSRGGSEGDSKGYTF. CDR3 DNA sequence: TGTGCCACCAGCAGAGGCGGCTCAGAAGGGGACAGTAAAGGCTACACCTTC.

The chain combines TRBV18 with TRBJ2-5; no definite D call. V gave up 3 bases and J gave up 5 bases, with 19 bases separating them. The CDR3 totals 16 residues. The germline gives CDR1 KGHSH, CDR2 LQKENI. The chain's CDR3 is CASSPNLGAGLETQYF. The CDR3 nucleotides read TGTGCCAGCTCACCTAACCTTGGTGCAGGTTTGGAGACCCAGTACTTC. Together with reference TRBV18 and TRBJ2-5, the CDR3 gives the full variable domain: NAGVMQNPRHLVRRRGQEARLRCSPMKGHSHVYWYRQLPEEGLKFMVYLQKENIIDESGMPKERFSAEFPKEGPSILRIQQVVRGDSAAYFCASSPNLGAGLETQYFGPGTRLLVL.

The chain combines TRBV7-2 with TRBJ2-1, with D uncertain. Trimming removed 3 bases at V and 7 bases at J, with 13 bases between. The length of the CDR3 is 14 residues. Germline CDR1 SGHTA, CDR2 FQGNSA. The CDR3 loop is CASSLGPAQNEQFF. In DNA form, the CDR3 reads TGTGCCAGCAGCTTGGGCCCCGCCCAAAATGAGCAGTTCTTC. Combining the CDR3 with reference TRBV7-2 and TRBJ2-1 gives the whole variable domain GAGVSQSPSNKVTEKGKDVELRCDPISGHTALYWYRQSLGQGLEFLIYFQGNSAPDKSGLPSDRFSAERTGGSVSTLTIQRTQQEDSAVYLCASSLGPAQNEQFFGPGTRLTVL.

This clone was seen only once. The CDR3 is CASSETSWTQYF. The CDR3 bases are TGTGCCAGTAGTGAAACTAGCTGGACCCAGTACTTC. The V gene is TRBV19, the J gene TRBJ2-5, with TRBD2 as a possible D gene (6 bases). Germline CDR1 LNHDA, CDR2 SQIVND (reference sequence). This CDR3 region has 12 residues. Trimming stripped 5 bases from V and 7 bases from J, with 11 bases between.

This clone was counted only a few times. This rearrangement joins TRBV10-3 to TRBJ2-3, with D perhaps TRBD1 (6 bases). The CDR3 has 14 amino acids. In germline, CDR1 is ENHRY, CDR2 SYGVKD. Between the trimmed V and J ends, which lost 8 bases and 0 bases, there was a span of 12 bases. For the CDR3, the DNA is TGTGCCATCGGCAGGGGCTCTAGCACAGATACGCAGTATTTT. Residues: CAIGRGSSTDTQYF.

The chain combines TRBV5-1 with TRBJ1-1, with D possibly matching TRBD1 (6 bases). Germline V gene sequence: CDR1 SGHRS, CDR2 YFSETQ. This CDR3 spans 14 amino acids. V lost 7 bases to trimming and J lost 0 bases, with 13 bases between them. The CDR3 nucleotides read TGCGCCAGCTGTCAGGGGACCATGAACACTGAAGCTTTCTTT. This codes for CASCQGTMNTEAFF.

The chain links TRBV5-6 to TRBJ1-2; 8 bases match TRBD1. CDR1 is SGHDT and CDR2 is YYEEEE in the germline V gene. V lost 1 base to trimming and J lost 3 bases; unmatched junction nucleotides: 5. The length of the CDR3 is 15 residues. CDR3 amino acids: CASSLSGQGYYGYTF. The DNA for the CDR3 is TGTGCCAGCAGCTTGTCTGGACAGGGATACTATGGCTACACCTTC.

This chain uses TRBV2 with TRBJ2-2, with D perhaps matching TRBD2 (6 bases). The germline CDR1 and CDR2 sequences are SNHLY and FYNNEI. There are 15 residues in the CDR3. V lost 6 bases and J 0 bases, leaving 11 bases between the germline ends. For the CDR3, the DNA is TGTGCCAGCAGGATGGGAGGAGCGAACACCGGGGAGCTGTTTTTT. It yields the protein CASRMGGANTGELFF.

The rearrangement joins TRBV6-1 to TRBJ1-1; 7 nucleotides line up with TRBD1. CDR1 and CDR2 from the germline V gene are MNHNS and SASEGT. The length of the CDR3 is 13 residues. Losses at the gene ends were 6 bases for V and 8 bases for J; bases not matched to a gene: 9. The CDR3 region is CASSLGQKIEAFF. Written as DNA, the CDR3 is TGTGCCAGCAGCCTGGGACAGAAAATCGAAGCTTTCTTT.